The clone carrying this TCR beta chain was observed once. V was pared by 7 bases and J by 4 bases, with 7 bases of the junction left unmatched. This CDR3 is 14 amino acids long. CDR1 and CDR2 from the germline V gene are SNHLY and FYNNEI. Per the authors' pipeline: How many nucleated cells were present was estimated from reference gene primer amplification. Assay: immunoSEQ multiplex PCR; the TCRdb copy retains only in-frame clones and omits some. V and J calls and clone size are as listed in that table; D and trimming were resolved from the DNA. The data contain about 59,000 clones, around 80% of them seen just once; the ten biggest clones take up 6.5% to 7.5%. The data were taken from a study of blood T cell repertoires in COVID-19. For the study at large: Samples taken during acute and convalescent COVID-19 were collected in the United States, Italy and Spain. T cells, B-cell-depleted T cells, or PBMCs supplied cDNA or gDNA.

The J gene is TRBJ2-1, the V gene TRBV2; 7 bases agree with TRBD2. Sample: peripheral blood. The TCR comes from a man between 60 and 75 years old with acute or convalescent COVID-19. The CDR3 here is CASTTSSRYNEQFF. The CDR3 bases are TGTGCCAGCACGACTAGCTCCCGTTACAATGAGCAGTTCTTC.